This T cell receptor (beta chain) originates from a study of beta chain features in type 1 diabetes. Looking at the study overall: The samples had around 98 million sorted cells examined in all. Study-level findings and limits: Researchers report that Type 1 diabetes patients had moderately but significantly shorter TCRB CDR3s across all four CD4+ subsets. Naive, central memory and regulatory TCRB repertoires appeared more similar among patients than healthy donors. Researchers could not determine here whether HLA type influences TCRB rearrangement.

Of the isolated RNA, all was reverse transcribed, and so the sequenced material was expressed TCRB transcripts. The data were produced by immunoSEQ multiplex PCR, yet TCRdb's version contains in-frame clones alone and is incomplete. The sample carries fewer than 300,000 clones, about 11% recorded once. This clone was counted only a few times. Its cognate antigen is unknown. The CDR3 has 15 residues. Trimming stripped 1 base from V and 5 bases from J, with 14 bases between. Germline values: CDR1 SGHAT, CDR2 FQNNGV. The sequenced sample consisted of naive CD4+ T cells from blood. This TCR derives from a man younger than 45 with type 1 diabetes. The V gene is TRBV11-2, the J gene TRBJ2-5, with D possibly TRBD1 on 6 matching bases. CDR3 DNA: TGTGCCAGCAGCTTAGTTTGGGGGCCTGGTGAGACCCAGTACTTC. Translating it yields CASSLVWGPGETQYF. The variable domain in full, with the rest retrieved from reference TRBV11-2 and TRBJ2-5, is EAGVAQSPRYKIIEKRQSVAFWCNPISGHATLYWYQQILGQGPKLLIQFQNNGVVDDSQLPKDRFSAERLKGVDSTLKIQPAKLEDSAVYLCASSLVWGPGETQYFGPGTRLLVL.